Listed below are T cell receptor beta chains from one sample, sequenced in a study of patients and donors after allogeneic stem cell transplantation. TCRdb re-analysed the RT-PCR reads in MiXCR, keeping a single row per CDR3 protein. The sample records about 230,000 distinct CDR3 sequences, 13% to 15% being singletons. What was sequenced was blood, either unsorted or a sorted T cell fraction (not recorded which). The origin of the receptors is a human donor who was either an allogeneic HSCT recipient or a stem cell or donor lymphocyte infusion donor (not recorded which). It is not recorded whose cells these are; they may come from a transplant donor. CDR3s include the opening cysteine and the closing phenylalanine or tryptophan. A D gene is named only where the DNA matches it firmly. The size of a clone is reported for some rows only, either as once, few or many, or as a class for expanded clones.

j_call d_call cdr3_length clone_size v_call cdr3_nt cdr3_aa
TRBJ1-1 - 13 many TRBV5-4 TGTGCCAGCACCGCTATAGGGTTCACTGAAGCTTTCTTT CASTAIGFTEAFF
TRBJ2-2 - 15 many TRBV5-1 TGCGCCAGCAGCTTTTCTACACTGAACACCGGGGAGCTGTTTTTT CASSFSTLNTGELFF
TRBJ1-1 TRBD1 16 - TRBV20-1 TGCAGTGCTAGATCACAGGAGGGACAGGGGTACACTGAAGCTTTCTTT CSARSQEGQGYTEAFF
TRBJ1-3 - 14 - TRBV4-3 TGCGCCAGCAGCCAAGTTGGGGATAGAAACACCATATATTTT CASSQVGDRNTIYF
TRBJ2-7 - 14 many TRBV20-1 TGCAGTGCTAGAGATTTAGTGGCCTCCTACGAGCAGTACTTC CSARDLVASYEQYF
TRBJ1-2 - 12 - TRBV20-1 TGCAGTGCTAGAGATGTTGGCGAGGGCTACACCTTC CSARDVGEGYTF
TRBJ1-2 - 15 many TRBV4-1 TGCGCCAGCAGCCAGGGAGGACTGCAGAACTATGGCTACACCTTC CASSQGGLQNYGYTF
TRBJ1-5 - 15 many TRBV28 TGTGCCAGCAGCAAACAGCGGTATAGCAATCAGCCCCAGCATTTT CASSKQRYSNQPQHF
TRBJ2-3 - 13 few TRBV6-5 TGTGCCAGCAGTTACAGGGGCACAGATACGCAGTATTTT CASSYRGTDTQYF
TRBJ2-1 TRBD2 14 - TRBV9 TGTGCCAGCAGCGCTAGCGGGAGAACGAATGAGCAGTTCTTC CASSASGRTNEQFF
TRBJ1-5 - 12 - TRBV10-2 TGCGCCAGCAGTGACAGAGATCAGCCCCAGCATTTT CASSDRDQPQHF
TRBJ2-2 - 14 many TRBV5-1 TGCGCCAGCAGCGCCGACTGGGGGACCGGGGAGCTGTTTTTT CASSADWGTGELFF
TRBJ1-1 TRBD1 18 many TRBV4-1 TGCGCCAGCAGCCAAGACCGACAGGGGGCAAATGAGGACACTGAAGCTTTCTTT CASSQDRQGANEDTEAFF
TRBJ1-3 - 15 few TRBV5-4 TGTGCCAGCAGTCCGCGACAGCCGGGCCCGAACACCATATATTTT CASSPRQPGPNTIYF
TRBJ1-1 - 14 many TRBV6-5 TGTGCCAGCAGTTACAGCGGGGGGCTAAGGCGAGCTTTCTTT CASSYSGGLRRAFF
TRBJ2-3 - 13 few TRBV20-1 TGCAGTGCTGCAGGGGTCACCACAGATACGCAGTATTTT CSAAGVTTDTQYF
TRBJ2-6 - 16 many TRBV19 TGTGCCAGTCTCAATCGTAGACCCTCTGGGGCCAACGTCCTGACTTTC CASLNRRPSGANVLTF
TRBJ2-1 TRBD1 18 few TRBV29-1 TGCAGCGTTGGATTTGGCGGACAGGGGGCGCGGAATTCGAATGAGCAGTTCTTC CSVGFGGQGARNSNEQFF
TRBJ2-1 - 12 - TRBV5-4 TGTGCCAGCAGCTCCGACACGAGAGAGCAGTTCTTC CASSSDTREQFF
TRBJ2-3 - 13 many TRBV7-9 TGTGCCAGCAGCTTAGAGCGGCGTGATACGCAGTATTTT CASSLERRDTQYF
TRBJ1-2 - 15 - TRBV4-3 TGCGCCAGCAGCCGACAGACAGGTCCTAACTATGGCTACACCTTC CASSRQTGPNYGYTF
TRBJ2-1 TRBD2 14 many TRBV3-1 TGTGCCAGCAGCCAAGGTTGGCGGGAGGTTGAGCAGTTCTTC CASSQGWREVEQFF
TRBJ2-2 TRBD2 18 - TRBV15 TGTGCCACCAGCAGAGAAGGTCTAGCGGGAGATATAGGCGGGGAGCTGTTTTTT CATSREGLAGDIGGELFF
TRBJ1-1 TRBD1 14 - TRBV6-2/TRBV6-3 TGTGCCAGCAGGCGGGACAGGGGGGTCCCTGAAGCTTTCTTT CASRRDRGVPEAFF
TRBJ2-2 - 13 - TRBV29-1 TGCAGCGTTACAGCCGGAGGGACCGGGGAGCTGTTTTTT CSVTAGGTGELFF
TRBJ1-5 TRBD1 15 - TRBV5-6 TGTGCCAGCAGGACCGGGACAGGGGGGACTCAGCCCCAGCATTTT CASRTGTGGTQPQHF
TRBJ2-7 - 11 - TRBV10-2 TGCGCCAGCTCAGGGCATAACGAGCAGTACTTC CASSGHNEQYF
TRBJ1-5 - 16 few TRBV12-3/TRBV12-4 TGTGCCAGCAGTTTAGCAGTTTCTTATAGCAATCAGCCCCAGCATTTT CASSLAVSYSNQPQHF
TRBJ2-2 - 15 - TRBV7-9 TGTGCCAGCAGCTGGGGACGTGCGAACACCGGGGAGCTGTTTTTT CASSWGRANTGELFF
TRBJ2-7 TRBD2 16 many TRBV3-1 TGTGCCAGCAGCCCTTATAGCGGGAGGGCTCCTGGCGAGCAGTACTTC CASSPYSGRAPGEQYF
TRBJ1-3 TRBD1 15 many TRBV12-3/TRBV12-4 TGTGCCAGCAGTCAAACAGGGGTCTCTGGAAACACCATATATTTT CASSQTGVSGNTIYF
TRBJ2-1 TRBD2 14 - TRBV19 TGTGCCAGTAGTACCAGGACTAGATACAATGAGCAGTTCTTC CASSTRTRYNEQFF
TRBJ2-5 - 14 - TRBV12-5 TGTGCTAGTGGTTTGTATGGACCCCAAGAGACCCAGTACTTC CASGLYGPQETQYF
TRBJ2-7 TRBD1 15 many TRBV20-1 TGCAGTGCTAGAGCGCCGGGACAGAGCTCCTACGAGCAGTACTTC CSARAPGQSSYEQYF
TRBJ1-5 TRBD1 14 - TRBV5-5 TGTGCCAGCAGCTTTGGGACAGCTTTTTATCCCCAGCATTTT CASSFGTAFYPQHF
TRBJ1-4 - 13 few TRBV20-1 TGCAGTGCTAGAGATTCGATGGTGGAAAAACTGTTTTTT CSARDSMVEKLFF
TRBJ1-5 - 18 many TRBV4-1 TGCGCCAGCAGCCAAGACCCCAAGGGAAGTATGAGCAATCAGCCCCAGCATTTT CASSQDPKGSMSNQPQHF
TRBJ2-7 TRBD2 14 few TRBV4-1 TGCGCCAGCAGCCCTGGGACTAGCGGGGACGAGCAGTACTTC CASSPGTSGDEQYF
TRBJ2-3 - 15 once TRBV20-1 TGCAGTGCCTCAAAAGTAGGCAGGAGCACAGATACGCAGTATTTT CSASKVGRSTDTQYF
TRBJ1-4 TRBD1 15 - TRBV25-1 TGTGCCAGCAGTCCAGCTGGACAGGGGGCTGAAAAACTGTTTTTT CASSPAGQGAEKLFF
TRBJ2-7 - 14 - TRBV5-6 TGTGCCAGCAGCTTGTTAGGCAGCAGCTACGAGCAGTACTTC CASSLLGSSYEQYF
TRBJ1-5 - 14 few TRBV5-1 TGCGCCAGCAGCTCGGGGGAGGAGGAGCAGCCCCAGCATTTT CASSSGEEEQPQHF
TRBJ2-1 - 11 many TRBV20-1 TGCAGTGCTAGAAATAGGAATGAGCAGTTCTTC CSARNRNEQFF
TRBJ2-5 TRBD1 14 - TRBV3-1 TGTGCCAGCAGCCAGAGGGGGCGCAGGGAGACCCAGTACTTC CASSQRGRRETQYF
TRBJ2-3 - 15 many TRBV4-3 TGCGCCAGCAGCCAAGTGGCAGGCGTTCGGGATACGCAGTATTTT CASSQVAGVRDTQYF
TRBJ2-2 - 16 - TRBV5-8 TGTGCCAGCAGCCAACCGGGACTGATGAACACCGGGGAGCTGTTTTTT CASSQPGLMNTGELFF
TRBJ1-2 - 16 few TRBV4-3 TGCGCCAGCAGCCAAGATCGACTGGTGACTAACTATGGCTACACCTTC CASSQDRLVTNYGYTF
TRBJ2-5 - 14 - TRBV7-2 TGTGCCAGCAGCTTACGAAACAGCCAAGAGACCCAGTACTTC CASSLRNSQETQYF